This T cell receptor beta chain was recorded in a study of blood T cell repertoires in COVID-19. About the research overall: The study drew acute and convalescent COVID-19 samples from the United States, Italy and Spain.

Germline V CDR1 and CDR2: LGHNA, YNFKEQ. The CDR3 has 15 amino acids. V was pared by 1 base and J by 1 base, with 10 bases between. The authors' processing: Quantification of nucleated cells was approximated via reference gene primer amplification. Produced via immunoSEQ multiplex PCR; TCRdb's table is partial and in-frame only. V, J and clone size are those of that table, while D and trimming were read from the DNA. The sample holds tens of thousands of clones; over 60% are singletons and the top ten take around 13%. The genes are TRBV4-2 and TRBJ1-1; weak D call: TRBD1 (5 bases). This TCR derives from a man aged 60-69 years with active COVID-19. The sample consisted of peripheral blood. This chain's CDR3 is CASSQVQGTNTEAFF. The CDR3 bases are TGTGCCAGCAGCCAAGTGCAGGGAACGAACACTGAAGCTTTCTTT.